This passage covers 12 T cell receptor beta chains from one sample sequenced in a study of blood T cell repertoires in COVID-19. Method: immunoSEQ multiplex PCR; TCRdb's copy keeps in-frame clones and lacks some. Among approximately 350,000 clones listed, roughly 84% were seen once. Material: PBMCs or T cells enriched from blood (not recorded which). All receptors derive from a woman in her 30s who had recovered from COVID-19.

The chain has TRBV3-1 (or the pseudogene TRBV3-2) and TRBJ2-1; 13 bases agree with TRBD2. J lost 9 bases, V lost 3 bases, and 5 bases had no gene match. Germline CDR1 LGHDT, CDR2 YNNKEL (reference sequence). This CDR3 region has 15 residues. In nucleotides, the CDR3 is TGTGCCAGCAGCCAGTGGACTAGCGGGAGTGGTGAGCAGTTCTTC. This codes for CASSQWTSGSGEQFF.

The chain joins TRBV11-2 to TRBJ2-7, with 10 bases that match TRBD2. This CDR3 has 17 residues. The trim removed 4 bases at V and 5 bases at J, leaving 14 bases unmatched. Germline values: CDR1 SGHAT, CDR2 FQNNGV. In nucleotides, the CDR3 is TGTGCCAGCAGCTCCTCCGGGCCTAGCGGGAGCTTCAACGAGCAGTACTTC. It is translated as CASSSSGPSGSFNEQYF.

The rearrangement joins TRBV10-3 to TRBJ1-2; no clear D. The CDR3 is 14 amino acids. Trimming took 2 bases from V and 4 from J, leaving 11 bases between them. Germline V gene lookup returns CDR1 ENHRY and CDR2 SYGVKD. The CDR3 sequence is CAISEPSEPYGYTF. In DNA, the CDR3 is TGTGCCATCAGTGAGCCGTCAGAACCCTATGGCTACACCTTC.

V is TRBV27 and J is TRBJ1-5; D remains ambiguous. V shed 0 bases and J shed 0 bases, with 6 bases lying between them. This CDR3 is built from 15 residues. CDR1 and CDR2 (germline): MNHEY, SMNVEV (reference sequence). The CDR3 region has the DNA TGTGCCAGCAGTTTATCTCCTAATAGCAATCAGCCCCAGCATTTT. This gives the protein CASSLSPNSNQPQHF.

The rearrangement joins TRBV6-1 to TRBJ1-2; TRBD1 aligns across 7 bases. The ends lost 3 bases at V and 3 bases at J; junction bases unmatched: 7. The germline gives CDR1 MNHNS, CDR2 SASEGT. CDR3 size: 15 residues. CDR3 loop: CASSDRQGEDYGYTF. CDR3 coding DNA: TGTGCCAGCAGTGACCGACAGGGAGAGGACTATGGCTACACCTTC.

The rearrangement uses TRBV5-1 and TRBJ2-7; no clear D. Deletions cut 0 bases from V and 1 base from J, with 8 bases between. The CDR3 length is 14 residues. Germline lookup yields CDR1 SGHRS and CDR2 YFSETQ. The CDR3 DNA reads as TGCGCCAGCAGCTTGGATCCCAGTTCCTACGAGCAGTACTTC. Residues: CASSLDPSSYEQYF.

The chain has TRBV5-6 and TRBJ2-3, with 7 positions matching TRBD1. The CDR3 consists of 15 residues. Trimming removed 4 bases from V and 1 base from J; junction bases left unmatched: 6. CDR1 is SGHDT and CDR2 is YYEEEE in the germline V gene. The CDR3 bases are TGTGCCAGCAGCCTGAGGGGGCGGGGCACAGATACGCAGTATTTT. Residues: CASSLRGRGTDTQYF.

The chain employs TRBV3-1 (or the pseudogene TRBV3-2) and TRBJ1-1; 7 nucleotides agree with TRBD1. This CDR3 region has 15 residues. The germline V gene has CDR1 LGHDT and CDR2 YNNKEL (reference sequence). Trimming took 4 bases from V and 5 from J; bases not matched to a gene: 10. The CDR3 DNA sequence: TGTGCCAGCAGCCTCAATCAGGGGGTAGGGACTGAAGCTTTCTTT. Translating gives CASSLNQGVGTEAFF.

This clone has a single count. The chain links TRBV15 to TRBJ2-6, with D possibly matching TRBD2 (5 bases). The CDR3 runs to 15 residues. Between the trimmed V and J ends, which lost 8 bases and 0 bases, there was a span of 11 bases. Germline CDR1 and CDR2: LNHNV and YYDKDF (reference sequence). CDR3 amino acids: CATSGILSGANVLTF. CDR3 DNA sequence: TGTGCCACCTCCGGGATACTCTCTGGGGCCAACGTCCTGACTTTC.

The chain has TRBV19 and TRBJ1-5; the match to TRBD1 covers 12 bases. The V segment lost 6 bases and the J segment 7 bases; nucleotides outside the gene matches: 16. This CDR3 has 18 residues. Germline V gene data show CDR1 as LNHDA and CDR2 as SQIVND (reference sequence). CDR3 nucleotide sequence: TGTGCCAGTAGAATTTCTTCCGGGACAGGGGGCGCCTGGCAGCCCCAGCATTTT. Amino acid sequence: CASRISSGTGGAWQPQHF.

J is TRBJ2-2 and V is TRBV27; 14 nucleotides line up with TRBD2. The ends lost 6 bases at V and 4 bases at J; junction bases unmatched: 7. The CDR3 covers 17 residues. Germline CDR1 is MNHEY and CDR2 is SMNVEV (reference sequence). The CDR3 DNA is TGTGCCAGCAGCCAGGGACTAGCGGGAGAAATCACCGGGGAGCTGTTTTTT. This translates into CASSQGLAGEITGELFF.

This chain links TRBV24-1 with TRBJ2-7, with D maybe TRBD2 (5 bases). In germline, CDR1 is KGHDR, CDR2 SFDVKD. The V gene lost 5 bases and the J gene lost 5 bases, with 12 bases spanning the gap. The CDR3 spans 13 residues. The CDR3 DNA follows: TGTGCCACCAGTGCCCTGGACGGGGACGAGCAGTACTTC. Encoded protein: CATSALDGDEQYF.